This T cell receptor beta chain stems from a study of blood T cell repertoires in COVID-19. Turning to the study itself: Samples of COVID-19 (acute and convalescent) were obtained from the United States, Italy and Spain. PBMCs, B-cell-depleted T cells, or T cells were the source of the cDNA or gDNA that made up the material.

Unmatched junction bases numbered 10, after V lost 0 bases and J lost 2 bases. There are 17 residues in the CDR3. CDR1 and CDR2 (germline): SGDLS, YYNGEE. As processed by the authors: Amplification from reference gene primers served as the basis for estimated nucleated cell counts. Method: immunoSEQ multiplex PCR; TCRdb's copy keeps in-frame clones and lacks some. That table supplies the V and J calls and clone size; D and trimming were determined from the DNA. The sample has roughly 75,000 clones; around 74% are singletons. V usage is TRBV9 and J usage is TRBJ2-5, with 7 bases matching TRBD2. Sample: peripheral blood. The TCR was taken from a human donor with acute or convalescent COVID-19. The donor label of this sample is uncertain. The CDR3 bases are TGTGCCAGCAGCGTAGTGGGCGGGGGTGGCAGACAAGAGACCCAGTACTTC. This gives the protein CASSVVGGGGRQETQYF.